The present entry profiles one TCR beta chain with its context. Its antigen is as yet unknown. The sample comes from a study of T-cell reconstitution after alpha-beta-depleted transplantation in children. Study-level results: The study traced high day-60 TCRbeta diversity in some patients to surviving recipient T cells and thymic progenitors. T-cell counts and diversity were attributed mostly to newly produced T cells one year after transplant. The origin of alpha-beta T cells about two months after transplant was reportedly several hundred expanded graft clones.

During its preparation, the TCRbeta library received unique molecular identifiers. TCRdb called the PCR reads again in MiXCR, with one record for every CDR3 protein. The repertoire holds around 300,000 distinct CDR3 sequences, roughly 25% seen once, with roughly 11% in the top ten. The germline V gene has CDR1 SGHRS and CDR2 YFSETQ. V shed 0 bases and J shed 2 bases, with 11 bases lying between them. This CDR3 has 15 residues. The chain has TRBV5-1 and TRBJ1-2; D remains unclear. The TCR sequence derives from a male patient younger than 18 who had a stem cell transplant for acute lymphoblastic leukemia, so the T cells may come from the graft donor. The starting material was PBMCs, mostly from graft donor cells, obtained 180 days after TCRalphabeta/CD19-depleted stem cell transplant. The CDR3 DNA follows: TGCGCCAGCAGCTTGGCCGGTCAAGCAAACTATGGCTACACCTTC. Translated: CASSLAGQANYGYTF. Looking up the rest from reference TRBV5-1 and TRBJ1-2 gives the full variable domain: KAGVTQTPRYLIKTRGQQVTLSCSPISGHRSVSWYQQTPGQGLQFLFEYFSETQRNKGNFPGRFSGRQFSNSRSEMNVSTLELGDSALYLCASSLAGQANYGYTFGSGTRLTVV.